The 21 T cell receptor beta chains given below trace back to one sample, sequenced in a study of blood T cell repertoires in COVID-19. Using immunoSEQ multiplex PCR, the repertoire was profiled, and TCRdb retains in-frame clones only, with some absent. The sample lists more than 150,000 clones, about nine tenths occurring once. The specimen sequenced was peripheral blood. The source of these receptors is a man aged 65 to 85 with active or convalescent COVID-19.

The chain uses TRBV18 and TRBJ1-4, with 7 bases lining up with TRBD1. V lost 6 bases to trimming and J lost 7 bases; unmatched junction nucleotides: 5. Looked up from germline, CDR1 is KGHSH and CDR2 is LQKENI. The CDR3 length is 13 residues. The CDR3 region has the DNA TGTGCCAGCTCCCACAACAGGGGTGAAAAACTGTTTTTT. It codes for CASSHNRGEKLFF.

CDR3 in DNA: TGTGCCAGCAGCAGCCCCTCCAGGGGGGATACGCAGTATTTT. Protein sequence: CASSSPSRGDTQYF. The V and J genes are TRBV7-8 and TRBJ2-3; 7 bases line up with TRBD1. CDR3 size: 14 residues. Germline trimming cut 5 bases from V and 6 bases from J; bases unmatched to any gene: 8. The germline V gene encodes CDR1 SGHVS and CDR2 FQNEAQ. Looking up the rest from reference TRBV7-8 and TRBJ2-3 gives the full variable domain: GAGVSQSPRYKVAKRGQDVALRCDPISGHVSLFWYQQALGQGPEFLTYFQNEAQLDKSGLPSDRFFAERPEGSVSTLKIQRTQQEDSAVYLCASSSPSRGDTQYFGPGTRLTVL.

V and J are TRBV6-2 or TRBV6-3 and TRBJ2-7; maybe TRBD2 (6 bases). This CDR3 comprises 13 residues. The V and J ends lost 6 bases and 9 bases respectively, with 18 bases between them. Per the germline V gene, CDR1 is MNHEY and CDR2 is SVGEGT. As DNA, the CDR3 is TGTGCCAGCAGCCCCGGGGAGGCGGTAAGGCAGTACTTC. Amino acid sequence: CASSPGEAVRQYF.

The V call is TRBV7-3, the J call TRBJ2-1; D gene uncertain. The CDR3 totals 14 residues. Germline V CDR1 and CDR2: SGHTA, FQGTGA. The germline V and J ends were trimmed by 2 bases and 9 bases, with 14 bases remaining between them. CDR3 sequence reads: CASSLGRGGGEQFF. The DNA of the CDR3 is TGTGCCAGCAGCTTAGGTCGTGGCGGCGGTGAGCAGTTCTTC.

The rearrangement links TRBV18 to TRBJ2-2, with 7 bases lining up with TRBD1. CDR3 size: 17 residues. After removal of 0 bases from V and 4 bases from J, the junction contained 8 bases not matched to a gene. Per the germline V gene, CDR1 is KGHSH and CDR2 is LQKENI. CDR3 coding DNA: TGTGCCAGCTCACCACCGACAGGGAGAGGAGCCACCGGGGAGCTGTTTTTT. Protein sequence: CASSPPTGRGATGELFF.

CDR3 in DNA: TGTGCCAGCAGCCAAGTGACGCGGTCCGCCTACGAGCAGTACTTC. As protein: CASSQVTRSAYEQYF. The chain carries TRBV3-1 (or the pseudogene TRBV3-2) and TRBJ2-7; D is uncertain. Between the trimmed V and J ends, which lost 1 base and 2 bases, there was a span of 12 bases. This CDR3 contains 15 residues. Germline CDR1 reads LGHDT; CDR2 reads YNNKEL (reference sequence).

This clone appeared once. The rearrangement links TRBV6-5 to TRBJ1-2, with D possibly TRBD1 on 6 matching bases. The CDR3 is made up of 15 amino acids. V was cut by 8 bases and J by 3 bases, with 19 bases left in between. The germline V gene has CDR1 MNHEY and CDR2 SVGAGI. Here the CDR3 DNA reads TGTGCCAGCCTCGGGGGGCACGCAGGCGACTATGGCTACACCTTC. Protein: CASLGGHAGDYGYTF.

This clone was seen just once. The chain links TRBV9 to TRBJ2-7, with D perhaps matching TRBD1 (6 bases). There are 14 residues in the CDR3. V was trimmed by 0 bases and J by 0 bases, leaving 7 bases between them. Germline V gives CDR1 SGDLS, CDR2 YYNGEE. CDR3 sequence reads: CASSVEGVSYEQYF. CDR3 in DNA: TGTGCCAGCAGCGTAGAGGGGGTCTCCTACGAGCAGTACTTC.

The gene calls are TRBV28 and TRBJ2-1; 10 bases fit TRBD2. The CDR3 runs to 15 residues. Germline V gene lookup returns CDR1 MDHEN and CDR2 SYDVKM. V lost 6 bases to trimming and J lost 4 bases; unmatched junction nucleotides: 6. The DNA for the CDR3 is TGTGCCAGCAGGTCCGGGACTAGCGTATACAATGAGCAGTTCTTC. Its protein is CASRSGTSVYNEQFF.

The chain combines TRBV7-8 with TRBJ1-1; unclear D gene. The ends were cut back, 5 bases at V and 1 base at J, with 11 bases in the middle. The CDR3 consists of 14 residues. Germline V gene data show CDR1 as SGHVS and CDR2 as FQNEAQ. DNA of the CDR3: TGTGCCAGCAGCCCCGGGGATCCGAACACTGAAGCTTTCTTT. Encoded protein: CASSPGDPNTEAFF.

The chain carries TRBV30 and TRBJ1-5, with D possibly matching TRBD1 (5 bases). The V gene lost 2 bases and the J gene lost 4 bases, with 12 bases spanning the gap. The CDR3 sequence is 14 residues long. Germline V lookup: CDR1 GTSNPN, CDR2 SVGIG (reference sequence). This CDR3 reads CAWSWGRTNQPQHF. As DNA, the CDR3 is TGTGCCTGGAGTTGGGGTCGGACAAATCAGCCCCAGCATTTT.

The chain carries TRBV11-3 and TRBJ2-1; 7 bases line up with TRBD2. Trimming cost V 3 bases and J 0 bases; bases outside gene matches: 2. Germline V gene lookup returns CDR1 SGHNT and CDR2 YENEEA. This CDR3 is 15 amino acids long. This chain's CDR3 is CASSLRESSYNEQFF. CDR3 sequence (DNA): TGTGCCAGCAGCTTGCGGGAGAGCTCCTACAATGAGCAGTTCTTC. Full variable domain (missing parts from reference TRBV11-3 and TRBJ2-1): EAGVVQSPRYKIIEKKQPVAFWCNPISGHNTLYWYLQNLGQGPELLIRYENEEAVDDSQLPKDRFSAERLKGVDSTLKIQPAELGDSAVYLCASSLRESSYNEQFFGPGTRLTVL.

The chain has TRBV24-1 and TRBJ1-2; D gene unclear. The germline CDR1 and CDR2 sequences are KGHDR and SFDVKD. Between the trimmed V and J ends, which lost 4 bases and 8 bases, there was a span of 13 bases. The CDR3 has 13 residues. CDR3 residues: CATSEPAGDGYTF. The CDR3, as DNA: TGTGCCACCAGTGAGCCTGCAGGTGACGGCTACACCTTC.

Remarks on this clone: This may be a read error: a much more frequent sequence differs by one nucleotide. J is TRBJ1-1 and V is TRBV11-3; possible D gene TRBD1, 5 bases. Trimming left V 1 base short and J 3 bases short, with 6 bases between. Germline V gene data show CDR1 as SGHNT and CDR2 as YENEEA. CDR3 length equals 13 residues. Here the CDR3 reads CASSLGGDTEAFF. The CDR3 DNA is TGTGCCAGCAGCTTAGGGGGGGACACTGAAGCTTTCTTT. The variable domain in full, completed from reference TRBV11-3 and TRBJ1-1, reads EAGVVQSPRYKIIEKKQPVAFWCNPISGHNTLYWYLQNLGQGPELLIRYENEEAVDDSQLPKDRFSAERLKGVDSTLKIQPAELGDSAVYLCASSLGGDTEAFFGQGTRLTVV.

The V call is TRBV19, the J call TRBJ1-4; tentative D call: TRBD1 (6 bases). CDR3 size: 16 residues. Germline CDR1 LNHDA, CDR2 SQIVND (reference sequence). V was shortened by 5 bases and J by 3 bases, with 16 bases between the two germline ends. CDR3 sequence (DNA): TGTGCCAGTAGTTTCTCCTCAGGGACACCTAATGAAAAACTGTTTTTT. Amino acids: CASSFSSGTPNEKLFF.

This chain links TRBV30 with TRBJ1-1, with 9 nucleotides matching TRBD1. The CDR3 spans 13 residues. Germline V lookup: CDR1 GTSNPN, CDR2 SVGIG (reference sequence). With 6 bases clipped from V and 10 bases from J, the junction kept 12 bases outside the gene matches. The CDR3: CACTETTGGIAFF. In nucleotides, the CDR3 is TGTGCCTGTACCGAAACTACAGGGGGCATAGCTTTCTTT.

On this clone itself: At the DNA level, this CDR3 is encoded by other sequences in the same sample as well. The chain carries TRBV18 and TRBJ1-1; possibly TRBD1 for D (5 bases). Trimming pared 3 bases from V and 2 bases from J, leaving 7 bases between. The CDR3 is 13 residues long. The germline gives CDR1 KGHSH, CDR2 LQKENI. CDR3 protein: CASSPTANTEAFF. CDR3 DNA sequence: TGTGCCAGCTCACCGACAGCTAACACTGAAGCTTTCTTT. Full variable domain (missing parts from reference TRBV18 and TRBJ1-1): NAGVMQNPRHLVRRRGQEARLRCSPMKGHSHVYWYRQLPEEGLKFMVYLQKENIIDESGMPKERFSAEFPKEGPSILRIQQVVRGDSAAYFCASSPTANTEAFFGQGTRLTVV.

V and J are TRBV6-6 and TRBJ2-7, with TRBD1 identical over 10 bases. CDR3 length: 15 amino acids. J lost 3 bases, V lost 5 bases, and 7 bases had no gene match. CDR1 and CDR2 from the germline V gene are MNHNY and SVGAGI (reference sequence). CDR3 loop: CASSIRTGGGYEQYF. CDR3 sequence (DNA): TGTGCCAGCAGTATCCGGACAGGGGGTGGCTACGAGCAGTACTTC.

This chain uses TRBV7-2 with TRBJ1-2; 8 nucleotides line up with TRBD1. V lost 5 bases, J lost 8 bases, and 10 bases stayed unmatched. CDR3 size: 14 residues. CDR1 is SGHTA, CDR2 FQGNSA, per germline. CDR3 sequence reads: CASSRLGQGDGYTF. The CDR3 DNA reads as TGTGCCAGCAGCAGATTAGGACAGGGCGACGGCTACACCTTC.

The rearrangement joins TRBV19 to TRBJ1-2; the match to TRBD1 covers 7 bases. The CDR3 runs 14 residues. Trimming removed 10 bases from V and 4 bases from J; junction bases left unmatched: 12. Germline V gene data show CDR1 as LNHDA and CDR2 as SQIVND (reference sequence). The CDR3 here is CATSFPRDSYGYTF. For the CDR3, the DNA is TGTGCCACCTCCTTCCCCCGGGACAGCTATGGCTACACCTTC.

Worth noting for this clone: In the same sample, other DNA sequences code for this CDR3. The rearrangement joins TRBV20-1 to TRBJ1-5, with D unresolved. Germline CDR1 and CDR2: DFQATT and SNEGSKA (reference sequence). V was pared by 5 bases and J by 2 bases, with 4 bases between. This CDR3 has 11 amino acids. CDR3 in amino acids: CSARGNQPQHF. The CDR3 DNA reads as TGCAGTGCTCGGGGCAATCAGCCCCAGCATTTT.